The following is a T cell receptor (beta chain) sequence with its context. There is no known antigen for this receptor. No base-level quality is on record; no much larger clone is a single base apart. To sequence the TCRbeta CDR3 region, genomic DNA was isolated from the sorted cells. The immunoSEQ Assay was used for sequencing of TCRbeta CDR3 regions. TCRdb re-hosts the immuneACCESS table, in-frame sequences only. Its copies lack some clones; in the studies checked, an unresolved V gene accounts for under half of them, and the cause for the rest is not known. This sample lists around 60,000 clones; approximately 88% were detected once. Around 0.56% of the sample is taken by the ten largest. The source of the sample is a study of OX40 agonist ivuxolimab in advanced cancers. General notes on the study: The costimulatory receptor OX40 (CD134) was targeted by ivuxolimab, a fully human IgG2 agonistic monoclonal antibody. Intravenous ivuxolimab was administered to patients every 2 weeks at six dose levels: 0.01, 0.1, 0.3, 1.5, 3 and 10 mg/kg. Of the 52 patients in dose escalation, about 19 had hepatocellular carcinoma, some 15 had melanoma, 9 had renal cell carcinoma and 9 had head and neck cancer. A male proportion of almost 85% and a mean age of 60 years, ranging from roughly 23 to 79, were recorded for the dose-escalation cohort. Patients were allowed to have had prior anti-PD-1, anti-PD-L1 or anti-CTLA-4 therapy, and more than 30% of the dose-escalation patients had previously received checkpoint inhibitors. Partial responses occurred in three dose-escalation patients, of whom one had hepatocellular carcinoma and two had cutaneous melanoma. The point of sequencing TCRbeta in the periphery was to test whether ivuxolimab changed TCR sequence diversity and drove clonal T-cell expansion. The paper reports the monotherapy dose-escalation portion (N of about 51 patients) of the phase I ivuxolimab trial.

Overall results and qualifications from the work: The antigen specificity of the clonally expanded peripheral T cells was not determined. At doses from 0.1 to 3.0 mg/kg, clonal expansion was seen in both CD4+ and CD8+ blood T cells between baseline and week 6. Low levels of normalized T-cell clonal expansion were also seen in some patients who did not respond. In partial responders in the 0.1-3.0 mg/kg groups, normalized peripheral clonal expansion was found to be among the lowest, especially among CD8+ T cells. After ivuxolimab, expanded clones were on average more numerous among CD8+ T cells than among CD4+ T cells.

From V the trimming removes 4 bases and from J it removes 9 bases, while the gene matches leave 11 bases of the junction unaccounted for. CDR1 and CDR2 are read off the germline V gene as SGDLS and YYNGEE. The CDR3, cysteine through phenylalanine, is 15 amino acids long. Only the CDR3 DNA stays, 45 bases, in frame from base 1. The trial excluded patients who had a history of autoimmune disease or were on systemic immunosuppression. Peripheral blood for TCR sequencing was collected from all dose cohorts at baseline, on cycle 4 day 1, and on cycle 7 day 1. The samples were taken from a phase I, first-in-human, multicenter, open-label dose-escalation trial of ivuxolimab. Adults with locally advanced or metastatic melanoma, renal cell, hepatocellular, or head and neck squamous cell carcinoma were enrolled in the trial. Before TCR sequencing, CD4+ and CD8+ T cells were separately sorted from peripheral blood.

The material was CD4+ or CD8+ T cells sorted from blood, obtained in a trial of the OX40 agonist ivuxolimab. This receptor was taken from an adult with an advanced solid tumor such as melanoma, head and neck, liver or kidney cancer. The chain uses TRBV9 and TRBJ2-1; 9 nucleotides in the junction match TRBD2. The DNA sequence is TGTGCCAGCAGCAAATCAGGGGTGCGGGAGGGTGAGCAGTTCTTC. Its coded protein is CASSKSGVREGEQFF.